This TCR beta chain appears in the sequencing data of a study of blood T cell repertoires in COVID-19. Study-wide background: The United States, Italy and Spain supplied acute and convalescent COVID-19 samples. Sources were T cells, B-cell-depleted T cells, or PBMCs; the material itself was cDNA or gDNA.

The CDR3 has 15 amino acids. The germline V gene has CDR1 SEHNR and CDR2 FQNEAQ (reference sequence). V lost 5 bases and J 1 base, leaving 14 bases between the germline ends. Per the original data handling: Reference gene primer amplification gave nucleated cell count estimates. Clones were read by immunoSEQ multiplex PCR, and TCRdb kept only the in-frame ones, dropping some. V and J calls and clone size follow that table, whereas D and trimming were derived from the DNA. The sample has roughly 100,000 clones; about 87% are singletons. The V and J genes are TRBV7-9 and TRBJ1-1; a possible D gene is TRBD1 (6 bases). The specimen sequenced was peripheral blood. This clonotype was sampled from a man over 45 with acute or convalescent COVID-19. The CDR3 sequence: CASSTRRGTNTEAFF. The CDR3 DNA sequence: TGTGCCAGCAGCACCCGAAGGGGGACGAACACTGAAGCTTTCTTT. The full variable domain, completed using reference TRBV7-9 and TRBJ1-1, is DTGVSQNPRHKITKRGQNVTFRCDPISEHNRLYWYRQTLGQGPEFLTYFQNEAQLEKSRLLSDRFSAERPKGSFSTLEIQRTEQGDSAMYLCASSTRRGTNTEAFFGQGTRLTVV.